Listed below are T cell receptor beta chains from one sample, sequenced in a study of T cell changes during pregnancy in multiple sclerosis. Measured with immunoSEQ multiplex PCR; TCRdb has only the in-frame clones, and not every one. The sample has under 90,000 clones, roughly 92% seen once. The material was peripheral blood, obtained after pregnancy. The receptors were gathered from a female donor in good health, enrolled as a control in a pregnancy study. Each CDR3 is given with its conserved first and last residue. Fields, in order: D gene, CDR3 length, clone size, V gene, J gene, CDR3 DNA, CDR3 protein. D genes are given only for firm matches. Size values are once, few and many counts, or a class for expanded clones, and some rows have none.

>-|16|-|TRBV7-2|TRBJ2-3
TGTGCCAGCAGCTTAGGCGGACTCGCTCGCACAGATACGCAGTATTTT
CASSLGGLARTDTQYF
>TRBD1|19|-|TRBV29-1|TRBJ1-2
TGCAGCACTTCGAAACCGGAATCGGGACAGGGGGCCCCCTTCTATGGCTACACCTTC
CSTSKPESGQGAPFYGYTF
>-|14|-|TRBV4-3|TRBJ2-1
TGCGCCAGCAGCCAAGAGGGACTCTTAGGTGAGCAGTTCTTC
CASSQEGLLGEQFF
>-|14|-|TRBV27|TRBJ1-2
TGTGCCAGCAGTTTATCAGGGGCTCTAGTTGGCTACACCTTC
CASSLSGALVGYTF
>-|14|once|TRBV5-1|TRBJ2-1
TGCGCCAGCATTAAGGACTCCCCCCCGCAAGAGCAGTTCTTC
CASIKDSPPQEQFF
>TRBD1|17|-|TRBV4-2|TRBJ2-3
TGTGCCAGCAGCCAACCCGGGACAGGGACTAGCACAGATACGCAGTATTTT
CASSQPGTGTSTDTQYF
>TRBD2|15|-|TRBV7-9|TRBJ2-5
TGTGCCAGCAGCCCCAGCGGGAGGGCCGGAAAGACCCAGTACTTC
CASSPSGRAGKTQYF
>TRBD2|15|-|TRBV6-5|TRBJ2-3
TGTGCCAGCAGTTACTCGACGGGGGGGCCAGATACGCAGTATTTT
CASSYSTGGPDTQYF
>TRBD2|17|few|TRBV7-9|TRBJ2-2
TGTGCCAGCAGCTCGGGTGGACTAGCGGGAGGGACCGGGGAGCTGTTTTTT
CASSSGGLAGGTGELFF
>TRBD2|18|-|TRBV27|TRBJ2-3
TGTGCCAGCAGTTTTCGACTAGCGGGAGGGCCGGGCACAGATACGCAGTATTTT
CASSFRLAGGPGTDTQYF
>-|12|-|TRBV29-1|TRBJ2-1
TGCAGCGTTAGGAGGGGAGTTGGTGAGCAGTTCTTC
CSVRRGVGEQFF
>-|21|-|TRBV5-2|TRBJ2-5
TGTTCTCTGCTGGGTATAGAATACCCTAAACGAATAGCGGCAAGGCAGGAGACCCAGTACTTC
CSLLGIEYPKRIAARQETQYF
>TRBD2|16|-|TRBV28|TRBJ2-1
TGTGCCAGCAGTTTCCTAGCGGGAGTATCCTACAATGAGCAGTTCTTC
CASSFLAGVSYNEQFF
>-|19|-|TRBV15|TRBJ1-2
TGTGCCACCAGCAGTAATACCTTGACAGACACCCACCTGTGGTATGGCTACACCTTC
CATSSNTLTDTHLWYGYTF
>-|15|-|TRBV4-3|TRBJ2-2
TGCGCCAGCAGCCAAGTGTCCGCGGTGACCGGGGAGCTGTTTTTT
CASSQVSAVTGELFF
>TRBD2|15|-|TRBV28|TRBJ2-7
TGTGCCAGCAGCCAACAGCGGGAGGGCCACTGGGAGCAGTACTTC
CASSQQREGHWEQYF
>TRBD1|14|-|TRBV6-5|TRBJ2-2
TGTGCCAGCAGAGACAGGGAGAACACCGGGGAGCTGTTTTTT
CASRDRENTGELFF
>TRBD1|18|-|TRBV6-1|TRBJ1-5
TGTGCCAGCAGTGAAGGGCCCCGACAGGGGCTTAGCAATCAGCCCCAGCATTTT
CASSEGPRQGLSNQPQHF
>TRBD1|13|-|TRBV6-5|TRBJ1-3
TGTGCCAGCAGGAGACAGGGTGGAAACACCATATATTTT
CASRRQGGNTIYF
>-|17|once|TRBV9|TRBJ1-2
TGTGCCAGCAGCGCCCAGGGAAGTAACTTGTTAAACTATGGCTACACCTTC
CASSAQGSNLLNYGYTF
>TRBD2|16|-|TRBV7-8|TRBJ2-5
TGTGCCAGCAGCCCTTGGGCGGGAGCGCCCCAAGAGACCCAGTACTTC
CASSPWAGAPQETQYF
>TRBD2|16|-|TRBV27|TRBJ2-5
TGTGCCAGCAGTTTAGTTGGGCGGGGGACCCGGGAGACCCAGTACTTC
CASSLVGRGTRETQYF
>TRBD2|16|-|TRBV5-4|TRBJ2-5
TGTGCCAGCAGCCCGGTGGCGGCGGGGGGATGGGAGACCCAGTACTTC
CASSPVAAGGWETQYF
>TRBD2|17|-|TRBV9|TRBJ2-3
TGTGCCAGCAGCCTGACCGCCCTGTCCAGCGGGAGGGATACGCAGTATTTT
CASSLTALSSGRDTQYF
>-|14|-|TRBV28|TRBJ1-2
TGTGCCAGCAGTTTTTCCCAGGGGCAGGGAGGCTACACCTTC
CASSFSQGQGGYTF
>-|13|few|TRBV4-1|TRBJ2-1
TGCGCCAGCAGCCAGCAGAGACTCTCTAGGCAGTTCTTC
CASSQQRLSRQFF